This T cell receptor (beta chain) was identified during a study of blood T cell repertoires in COVID-19. CDR3 length equals 14 residues. Germline V gene lookup returns CDR1 SGHTA and CDR2 FQGNSA. V gave up 8 bases and J gave up 0 bases, with 14 bases separating them. Sequencing was performed with immunoSEQ multiplex PCR; in TCRdb, only in-frame clones are kept and a portion is missing. The table records about 100,000 clones, around nine tenths of them present only once. The origin of this receptor is a man of 80 years or more with acute or convalescent COVID-19. Source material: peripheral blood. This rearrangement joins TRBV7-2 to TRBJ2-7; TRBD2 is a possible D gene (6 bases). In DNA form, the CDR3 reads TGTGCCAGCGGTTTAACGGGAGTCTCCTACGAGCAGTACTTC. Encoded protein: CASGLTGVSYEQYF.